A selection of T cell receptor beta chains follows, all from one sample in a study of cytomegalovirus exposure and HLA in healthy donors. Produced via immunoSEQ multiplex PCR; TCRdb's table is partial and in-frame only. The sample records some 140,000 clones, around 70% being singletons. Sequences were obtained from PBMCs. The receptors originated from a man younger than 45 in good health and CMV-seronegative. The conserved cysteine and the conserved F or W are not part of the CDR3 here. Each record gives: V gene, J gene, CDR3 protein.

v_gene: TRBV7-2; j_gene: TRBJ2-2; CDR3aa: ASSARGGTGELF
v_gene: TRBV18; j_gene: TRBJ2-1; CDR3aa: ASSPPLADYNEQF
v_gene: TRBV2; j_gene: TRBJ1-4; CDR3aa: ASSALDGLEGANEKLF
v_gene: TRBV5-1; j_gene: TRBJ1-1; CDR3aa: ASSLGQDTEAF
v_gene: TRBV4-2; j_gene: TRBJ1-4; CDR3aa: ASSQEGRTNEKLF
v_gene: TRBV28; j_gene: TRBJ2-3; CDR3aa: ASRDTGLPWKGTDTQY
v_gene: TRBV19; j_gene: TRBJ1-2; CDR3aa: ASSRGTANYGYT
v_gene: TRBV10-3; j_gene: TRBJ2-7; CDR3aa: ASSEVPAGEQY
v_gene: TRBV6-6; j_gene: TRBJ2-7; CDR3aa: ASRPLYPCEQY
v_gene: TRBV15; j_gene: TRBJ1-6; CDR3aa: ATKHQGYNSPLH
v_gene: TRBV19; j_gene: TRBJ2-6; CDR3aa: ASSIVASGANVLT
v_gene: TRBV5-1; j_gene: TRBJ1-6; CDR3aa: ASSFSRDRASGSPLH
v_gene: TRBV5-4; j_gene: TRBJ1-2; CDR3aa: ASSLGQGTNYGYT
v_gene: TRBV5-6; j_gene: TRBJ2-7; CDR3aa: ASSSGGFYEQY
v_gene: TRBV4-2; j_gene: TRBJ2-5; CDR3aa: ASSQRAGYKETQY
v_gene: TRBV20-1; j_gene: TRBJ1-3; CDR3aa: SVAERDTIY
v_gene: TRBV4-3; j_gene: TRBJ2-3; CDR3aa: ASSQDLRGAASDTQY
v_gene: TRBV7-2; j_gene: TRBJ2-7; CDR3aa: ASSQGDWRDEQY
v_gene: TRBV6-1; j_gene: TRBJ1-1; CDR3aa: ASSVYRVNTEAF
v_gene: TRBV19; j_gene: TRBJ1-2; CDR3aa: ASSMEAASYGYT
v_gene: TRBV19; j_gene: TRBJ1-1; CDR3aa: ASSIGAFAGAVTEAF
v_gene: TRBV7-2; j_gene: TRBJ1-1; CDR3aa: ASSLEGQGAMNTEAF
v_gene: TRBV15; j_gene: TRBJ2-7; CDR3aa: ATSLTGQGYEQY
v_gene: TRBV6-6; j_gene: TRBJ1-5; CDR3aa: ASRQGGQPQH
v_gene: TRBV7-2; j_gene: TRBJ1-3; CDR3aa: ASSSSGASGNTIY
v_gene: TRBV7-6; j_gene: TRBJ1-4; CDR3aa: ASSLAGTQKGEKLF
v_gene: TRBV9; j_gene: TRBJ1-1; CDR3aa: ASSVVEVFNTEAF
v_gene: TRBV6-1; j_gene: TRBJ1-2; CDR3aa: ASSERTGGKDGYT
v_gene: TRBV4-1; j_gene: TRBJ2-5; CDR3aa: ASSQGLAAPQETQY
v_gene: TRBV5-1; j_gene: TRBJ2-2; CDR3aa: ASRLNRPSSGGGPGELF
v_gene: TRBV6-5; j_gene: TRBJ1-2; CDR3aa: ASVKGTGYGYT
v_gene: TRBV15; j_gene: TRBJ2-7; CDR3aa: ATSRGLAGGRQEQY
v_gene: TRBV5-1; j_gene: TRBJ1-2; CDR3aa: ASSQGREYGYT
v_gene: TRBV6-4; j_gene: TRBJ2-1; CDR3aa: ASSDSPGLAGGAYNEQF
v_gene: TRBV7-8; j_gene: TRBJ2-7; CDR3aa: ASSSLSGGVSEQY
v_gene: TRBV28; j_gene: TRBJ1-5; CDR3aa: ASSPWPRKGNQPQH
v_gene: TRBV6-1; j_gene: TRBJ2-1; CDR3aa: ASTPRQGAYNEQF
v_gene: TRBV7-2; j_gene: TRBJ2-3; CDR3aa: ASSPGGRGTDTQY
v_gene: TRBV6-5; j_gene: TRBJ2-4; CDR3aa: ASSYRTGWDIQY
v_gene: TRBV9; j_gene: TRBJ1-2; CDR3aa: ASSAGVGDYGYT
v_gene: TRBV2; j_gene: -; CDR3aa: ASSEAPGYYEQY
v_gene: TRBV29-1; j_gene: TRBJ2-1; CDR3aa: SVEPQSTIFLPNEQF
v_gene: TRBV14; j_gene: TRBJ2-3; CDR3aa: ASSQDSGRGTDTQY
v_gene: TRBV5-1; j_gene: TRBJ2-1; CDR3aa: ASSTGQGAPNEQF
v_gene: TRBV7-8; j_gene: TRBJ2-7; CDR3aa: ASSLAPGLATPANEQY
v_gene: TRBV4-1; j_gene: TRBJ2-1; CDR3aa: ASSQEEYNEQF
v_gene: TRBV27; j_gene: TRBJ1-1; CDR3aa: ASSYLGSGNTEAF
v_gene: TRBV7-6; j_gene: TRBJ2-2; CDR3aa: ASSLETGTASTGELF
v_gene: TRBV5-5; j_gene: TRBJ2-1; CDR3aa: ASSLLEGVGEQF
v_gene: TRBV29-1; j_gene: TRBJ2-1; CDR3aa: SVTFQGNEQF
v_gene: TRBV4-1; j_gene: TRBJ2-2; CDR3aa: ASSPSGGSTGELF
v_gene: TRBV2; j_gene: TRBJ1-5; CDR3aa: ASSGAYSNQPQH
v_gene: TRBV19; j_gene: TRBJ2-6; CDR3aa: ASSPSWLRSGANVLT
v_gene: TRBV5-6; j_gene: TRBJ2-1; CDR3aa: ASSSGGYNEQF
v_gene: TRBV9; j_gene: TRBJ2-7; CDR3aa: ASSTSGGACEQY